This TCR beta chain was found in a study of blood T cell repertoires in COVID-19. For the study at large: Material from acute and convalescent COVID-19 was sourced from the United States, Italy and Spain.

Germline CDR1 is MDHEN and CDR2 is SYDVKM. CDR3 length: 16 amino acids. V was shortened by 3 bases and J by 1 base, with 15 bases between the two germline ends. A single count supports this clone. The data were produced by immunoSEQ multiplex PCR, yet TCRdb's version contains in-frame clones alone and is incomplete. The data show 60,000 to 65,000 clones, approximately 92% seen once. This receptor was obtained from a woman of 80 years or more with active COVID-19. The chain links TRBV28 to TRBJ2-5; D is ambiguous. Input material: peripheral blood. The CDR3 coding sequence is TGTGCCAGCAGTTTCCTTTTTTTTACCAGCCAAGAGACCCAGTACTTC. This encodes CASSFLFFTSQETQYF.